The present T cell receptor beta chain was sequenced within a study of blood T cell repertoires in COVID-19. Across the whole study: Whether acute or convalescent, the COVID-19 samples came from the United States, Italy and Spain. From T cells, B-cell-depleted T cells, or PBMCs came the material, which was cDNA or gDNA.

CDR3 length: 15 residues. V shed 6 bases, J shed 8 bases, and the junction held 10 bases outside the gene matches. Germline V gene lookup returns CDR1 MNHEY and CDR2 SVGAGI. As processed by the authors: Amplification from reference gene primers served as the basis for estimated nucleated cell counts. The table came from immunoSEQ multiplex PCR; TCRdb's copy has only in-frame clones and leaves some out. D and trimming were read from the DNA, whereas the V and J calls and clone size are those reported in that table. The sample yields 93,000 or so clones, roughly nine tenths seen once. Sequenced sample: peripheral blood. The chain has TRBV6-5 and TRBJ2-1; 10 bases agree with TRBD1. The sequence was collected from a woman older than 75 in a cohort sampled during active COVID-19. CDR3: CASRDRDRGLDEQFF. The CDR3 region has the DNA TGTGCCAGCAGGGACCGGGACAGGGGTCTCGATGAGCAGTTCTTC.